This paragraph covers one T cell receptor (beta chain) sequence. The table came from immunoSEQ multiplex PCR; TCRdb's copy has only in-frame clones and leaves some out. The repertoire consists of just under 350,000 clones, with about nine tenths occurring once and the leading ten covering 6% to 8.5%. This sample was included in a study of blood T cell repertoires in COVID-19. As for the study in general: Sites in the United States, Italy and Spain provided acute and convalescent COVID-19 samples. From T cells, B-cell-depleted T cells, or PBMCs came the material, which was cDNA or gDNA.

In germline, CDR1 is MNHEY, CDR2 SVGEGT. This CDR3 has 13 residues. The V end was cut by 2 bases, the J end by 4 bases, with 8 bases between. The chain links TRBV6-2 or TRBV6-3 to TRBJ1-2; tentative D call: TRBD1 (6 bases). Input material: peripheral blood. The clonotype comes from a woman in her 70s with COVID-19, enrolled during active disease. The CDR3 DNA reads TGTGCCAGCAGTTACGCACAGGGCTATGGCTACACCTTC. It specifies CASSYAQGYGYTF.